This TCR beta chain was recorded in a study of beta chain features in type 1 diabetes. Study results and caveats: For Type 1 diabetes patients, all four CD4+ subsets carried TCRB CDR3s that were moderately but significantly shorter. cDNA-based reads could over-represent cells with high TCR expression.

The isolated RNA, all of it, was reverse transcribed, so expressed TCRB transcripts were what got sequenced. Produced via immunoSEQ multiplex PCR; TCRdb's table is partial and in-frame only. The sample carries 300,000 to 350,000 clones, around 19% recorded once. Germline CDR1 and CDR2: ENHRY and SYGVKD. The length of the CDR3 is 13 residues. V was clipped by 3 bases and J by 4 bases; unmatched bases: 3. A remark on this clone: Its specificity is not known.

Sequencing was performed on naive CD4+ T cells from blood. This TCR was sampled from a woman between 18 and 29 years old in good health. The V call is TRBV10-3, the J call TRBJ2-7; 7 nucleotides align to TRBD2. The chain's CDR3 is CAISDTGLYEQYF. DNA of the CDR3: TGTGCCATCAGTGATACGGGACTATACGAGCAGTACTTC.